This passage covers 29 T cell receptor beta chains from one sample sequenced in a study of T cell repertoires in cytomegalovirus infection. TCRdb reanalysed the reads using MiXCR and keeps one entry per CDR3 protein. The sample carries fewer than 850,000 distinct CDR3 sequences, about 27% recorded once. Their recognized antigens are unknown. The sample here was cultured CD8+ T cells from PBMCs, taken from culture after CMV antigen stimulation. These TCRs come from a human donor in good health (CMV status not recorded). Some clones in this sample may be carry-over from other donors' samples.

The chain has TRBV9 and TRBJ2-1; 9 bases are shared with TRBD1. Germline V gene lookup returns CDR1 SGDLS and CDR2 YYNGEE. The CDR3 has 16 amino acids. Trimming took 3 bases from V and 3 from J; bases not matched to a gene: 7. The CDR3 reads CASSGSRDRDYNEQFF. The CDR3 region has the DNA TGTGCCAGCAGCGGCTCCCGGGACAGGGACTACAATGAGCAGTTCTTC.

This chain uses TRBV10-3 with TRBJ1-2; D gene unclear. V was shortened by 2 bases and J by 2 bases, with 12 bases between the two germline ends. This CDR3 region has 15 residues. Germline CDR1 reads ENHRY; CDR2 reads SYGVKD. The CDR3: CAISEVQLSNYGYTF. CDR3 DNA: TGTGCCATCAGTGAGGTTCAGCTCTCAAACTATGGCTACACCTTC.

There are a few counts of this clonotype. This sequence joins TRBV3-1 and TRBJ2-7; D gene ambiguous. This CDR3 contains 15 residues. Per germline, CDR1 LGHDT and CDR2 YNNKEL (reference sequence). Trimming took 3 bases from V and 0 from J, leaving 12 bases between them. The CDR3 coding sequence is TGTGCCAGCAGCCATCCCGGGCCCTTCTCCTACGAGCAGTACTTC. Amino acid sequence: CASSHPGPFSYEQYF.

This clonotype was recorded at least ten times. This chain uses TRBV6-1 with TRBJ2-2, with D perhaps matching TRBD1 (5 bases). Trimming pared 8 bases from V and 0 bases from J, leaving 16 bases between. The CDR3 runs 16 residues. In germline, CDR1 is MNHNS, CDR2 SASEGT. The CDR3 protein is CASQRWGPPNTGELFF. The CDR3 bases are TGTGCCAGCCAGAGATGGGGCCCACCGAACACCGGGGAGCTGTTTTTT.

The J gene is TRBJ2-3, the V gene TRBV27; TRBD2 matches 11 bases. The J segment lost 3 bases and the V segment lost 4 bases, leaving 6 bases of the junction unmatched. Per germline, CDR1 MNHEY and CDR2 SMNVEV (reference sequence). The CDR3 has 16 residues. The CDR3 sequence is CASSSPLAGGTDTQYF. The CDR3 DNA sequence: TGTGCCAGCAGTTCCCCTCTAGCGGGGGGAACAGATACGCAGTATTTT.

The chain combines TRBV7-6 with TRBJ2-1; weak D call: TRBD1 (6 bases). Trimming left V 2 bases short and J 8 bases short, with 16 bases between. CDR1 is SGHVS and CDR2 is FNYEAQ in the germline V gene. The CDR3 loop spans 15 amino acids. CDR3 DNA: TGTGCCAGCAGCTTAAGATCCACAGGGATCGATGAGCAGTTCTTC. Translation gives CASSLRSTGIDEQFF.

CDR3 sequence reads: CASSLDQPSGNTIYF. As DNA, the CDR3 is TGCGCCAGCAGCTTGGACCAGCCTTCTGGAAACACCATATATTTT. The chain carries TRBV5-1 and TRBJ1-3; D remains unclear. Trimming took 0 bases from V and 1 from J, leaving 8 bases between them. The CDR3 consists of 15 residues. In germline, CDR1 is SGHRS, CDR2 YFSETQ.

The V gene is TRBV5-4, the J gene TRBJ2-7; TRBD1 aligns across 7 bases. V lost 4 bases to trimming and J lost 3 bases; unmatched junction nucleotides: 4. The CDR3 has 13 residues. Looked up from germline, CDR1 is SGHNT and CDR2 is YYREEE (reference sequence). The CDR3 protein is CASSTDRDYEQYV. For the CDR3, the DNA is TGTGCCAGCAGCACCGACAGGGACTACGAGCAGTACGTC.

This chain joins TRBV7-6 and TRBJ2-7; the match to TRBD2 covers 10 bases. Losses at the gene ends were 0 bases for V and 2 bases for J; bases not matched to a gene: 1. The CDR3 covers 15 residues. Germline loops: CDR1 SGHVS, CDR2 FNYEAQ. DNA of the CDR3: TGTGCCAGCAGCTTAGCAGCGGGGGGGGCCTACGAGCAGTACTTC. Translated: CASSLAAGGAYEQYF.

CDR3 amino acids: CASRRVPLDTQYF. The CDR3 DNA sequence: TGTGCCAGCCGGAGGGTCCCGTTAGATACGCAGTATTTT. The chain links TRBV27 to TRBJ2-3, with D perhaps matching TRBD2 (6 bases). The CDR3 contains 13 residues. The V and J ends lost 8 bases and 5 bases respectively, with 14 bases between them. Germline values: CDR1 MNHEY, CDR2 SMNVEV (reference sequence).

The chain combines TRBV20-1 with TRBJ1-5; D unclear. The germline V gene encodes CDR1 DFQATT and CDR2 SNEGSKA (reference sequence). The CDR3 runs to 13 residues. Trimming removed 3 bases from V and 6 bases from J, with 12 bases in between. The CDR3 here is CSARETATQPQHF. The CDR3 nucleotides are TGCAGTGCTAGGGAAACAGCAACTCAGCCCCAGCATTTT.

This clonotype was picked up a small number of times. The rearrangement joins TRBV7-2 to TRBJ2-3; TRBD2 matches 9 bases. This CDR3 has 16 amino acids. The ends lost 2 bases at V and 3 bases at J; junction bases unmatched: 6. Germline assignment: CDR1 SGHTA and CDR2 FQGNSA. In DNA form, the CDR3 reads TGTGCCAGCAGCTTATATCTAGCGGGGTCGACAGATACGCAGTATTTT. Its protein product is CASSLYLAGSTDTQYF.

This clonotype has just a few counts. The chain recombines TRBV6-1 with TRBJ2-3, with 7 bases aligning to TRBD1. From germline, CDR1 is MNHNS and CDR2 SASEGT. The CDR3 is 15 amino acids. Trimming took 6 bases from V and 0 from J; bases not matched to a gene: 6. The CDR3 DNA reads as TGTGCCAGCAGCCCGGGACAGCGTAGCACAGATACGCAGTATTTT. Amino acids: CASSPGQRSTDTQYF.

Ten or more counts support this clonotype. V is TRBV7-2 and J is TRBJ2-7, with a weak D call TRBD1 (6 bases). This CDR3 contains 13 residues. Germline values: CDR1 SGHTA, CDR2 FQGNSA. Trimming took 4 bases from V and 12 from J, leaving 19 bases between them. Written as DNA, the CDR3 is TGTGCCAGCAGCTCCTTGGGATACGACAGGTGGTACTTC. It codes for CASSSLGYDRWYF.

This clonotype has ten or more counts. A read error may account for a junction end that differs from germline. The CDR3 coding sequence is TGTGCTAGCAGTCGTGACAGGAGCTCCTACAATGAGCAGTTCTTC. Protein product: CASSRDRSSYNEQFF. The chain combines TRBV7-7 with TRBJ2-1; D is possibly TRBD1 (6 bases). CDR3 length equals 15 residues. Per germline, CDR1 SSHAT and CDR2 FNYEAQ (reference sequence).

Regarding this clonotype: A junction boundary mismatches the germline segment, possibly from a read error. The CDR3 here is CASSFGESADTQYF. The CDR3 nucleotides are TGTGCTAGCAGCTTTGGGGAGAGCGCAGATACGCAGTATTTT. The chain joins TRBV7-7 to TRBJ2-3; TRBD2 is a possible D gene (5 bases). This CDR3 is built from 14 residues. Germline V gene lookup returns CDR1 SSHAT and CDR2 FNYEAQ (reference sequence).

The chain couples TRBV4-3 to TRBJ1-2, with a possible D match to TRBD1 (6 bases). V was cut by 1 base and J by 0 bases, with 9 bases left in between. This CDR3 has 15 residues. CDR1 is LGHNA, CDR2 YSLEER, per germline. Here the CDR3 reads CASSQGQDTNYGYTF. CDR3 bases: TGCGCCAGCAGCCAAGGACAGGATACTAACTATGGCTACACCTTC.

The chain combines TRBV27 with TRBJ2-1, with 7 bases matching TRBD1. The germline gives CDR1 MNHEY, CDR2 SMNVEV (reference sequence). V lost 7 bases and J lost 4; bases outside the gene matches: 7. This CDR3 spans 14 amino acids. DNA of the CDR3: TGTGCCAGCATCAAGAGGGGGCGATACAATGAGCAGTTCTTC. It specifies CASIKRGRYNEQFF.

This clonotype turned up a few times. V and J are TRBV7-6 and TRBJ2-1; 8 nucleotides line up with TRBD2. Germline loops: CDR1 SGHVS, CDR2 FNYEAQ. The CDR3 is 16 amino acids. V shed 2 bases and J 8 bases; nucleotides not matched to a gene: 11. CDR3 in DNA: TGTGCCAGCAGCTTACGACCGGGACTAGTGGTCGATGAGCAGTTCTTC. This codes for CASSLRPGLVVDEQFF.

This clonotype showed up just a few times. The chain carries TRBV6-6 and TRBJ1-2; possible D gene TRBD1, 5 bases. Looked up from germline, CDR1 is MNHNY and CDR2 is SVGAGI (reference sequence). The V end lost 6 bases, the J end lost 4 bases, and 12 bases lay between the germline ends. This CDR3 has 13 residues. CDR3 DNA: TGTGCCAGCAGCAACGGGGCAATCTATGGCTACACCTTC. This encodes CASSNGAIYGYTF.

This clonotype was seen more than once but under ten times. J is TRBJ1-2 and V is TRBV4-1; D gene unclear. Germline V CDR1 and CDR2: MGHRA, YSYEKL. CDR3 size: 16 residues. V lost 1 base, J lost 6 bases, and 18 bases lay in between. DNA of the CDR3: TGCGCCAGCAGCCAAGGAAACGAAGCGCTACTAAATGGCTACACCTTC. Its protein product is CASSQGNEALLNGYTF.

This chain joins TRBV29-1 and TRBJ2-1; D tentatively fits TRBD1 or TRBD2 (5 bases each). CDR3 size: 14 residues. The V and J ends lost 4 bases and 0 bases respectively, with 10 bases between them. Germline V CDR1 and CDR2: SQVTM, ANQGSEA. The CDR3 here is CSVGGTSSYNEQFF. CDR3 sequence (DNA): TGCAGCGTTGGGGGGACGAGCTCCTACAATGAGCAGTTCTTC.

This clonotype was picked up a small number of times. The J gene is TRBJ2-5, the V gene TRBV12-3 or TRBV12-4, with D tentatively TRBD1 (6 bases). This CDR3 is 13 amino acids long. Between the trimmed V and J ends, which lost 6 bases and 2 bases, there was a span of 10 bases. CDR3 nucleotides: TGTGCCAGCAGCTACAGGGATCAAGAGACCCAGTACTTC. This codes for CASSYRDQETQYF.

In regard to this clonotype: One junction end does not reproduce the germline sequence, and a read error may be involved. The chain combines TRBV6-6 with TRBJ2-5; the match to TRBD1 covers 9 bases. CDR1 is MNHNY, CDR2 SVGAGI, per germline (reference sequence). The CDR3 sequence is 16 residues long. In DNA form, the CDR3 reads TGTGCCAGCAGTCACTCCCGGACAGGGGTATGGGAGACCCAGTACTTC. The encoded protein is CASSHSRTGVWETQYF.

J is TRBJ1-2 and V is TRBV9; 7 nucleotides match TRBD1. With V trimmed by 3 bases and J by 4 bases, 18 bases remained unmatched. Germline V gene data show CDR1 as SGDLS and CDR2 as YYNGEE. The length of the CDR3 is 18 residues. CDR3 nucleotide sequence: TGTGCCAGCAGCGCCAGCCGGGACAGCCAATCATTCTTCTATGGCTACACCTTC. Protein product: CASSASRDSQSFFYGYTF. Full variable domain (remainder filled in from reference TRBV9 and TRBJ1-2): DSGVTQTPKHLITATGQRVTLRCSPRSGDLSVYWYQQSLDQGLQFLIQYYNGEERAKGNILERFSAQQFPDLHSELNLSSLELGDSALYFCASSASRDSQSFFYGYTFGSGTRLTVV.

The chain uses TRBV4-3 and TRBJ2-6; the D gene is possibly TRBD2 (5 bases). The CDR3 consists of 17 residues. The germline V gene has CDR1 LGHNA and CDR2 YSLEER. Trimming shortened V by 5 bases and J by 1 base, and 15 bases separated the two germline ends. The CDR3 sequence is CASSVGVRDSGANVLTF. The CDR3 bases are TGCGCCAGCAGCGTCGGGGTCCGGGATTCTGGGGCCAACGTCCTGACTTTC.

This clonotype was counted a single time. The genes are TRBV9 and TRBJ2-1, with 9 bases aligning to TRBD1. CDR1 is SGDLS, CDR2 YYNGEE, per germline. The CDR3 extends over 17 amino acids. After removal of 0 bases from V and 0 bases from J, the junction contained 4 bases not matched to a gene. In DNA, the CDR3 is TGTGCCAGCAGCGTAGGGACAGGGGTACACTCCTACAATGAGCAGTTCTTC. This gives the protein CASSVGTGVHSYNEQFF.

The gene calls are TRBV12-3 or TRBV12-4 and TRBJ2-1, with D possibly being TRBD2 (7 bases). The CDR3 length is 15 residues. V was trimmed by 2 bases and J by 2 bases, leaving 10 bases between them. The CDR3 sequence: CASSLRGAPYNEQFF. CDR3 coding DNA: TGTGCCAGCAGTTTACGGGGGGCCCCCTACAATGAGCAGTTCTTC.

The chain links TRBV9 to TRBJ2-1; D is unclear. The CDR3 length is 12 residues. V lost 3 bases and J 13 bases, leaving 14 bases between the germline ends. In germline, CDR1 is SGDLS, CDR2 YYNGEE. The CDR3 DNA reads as TGTGCCAGCAGCGAGGGAAACGCTAACCAGTTCTTC. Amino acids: CASSEGNANQFF.